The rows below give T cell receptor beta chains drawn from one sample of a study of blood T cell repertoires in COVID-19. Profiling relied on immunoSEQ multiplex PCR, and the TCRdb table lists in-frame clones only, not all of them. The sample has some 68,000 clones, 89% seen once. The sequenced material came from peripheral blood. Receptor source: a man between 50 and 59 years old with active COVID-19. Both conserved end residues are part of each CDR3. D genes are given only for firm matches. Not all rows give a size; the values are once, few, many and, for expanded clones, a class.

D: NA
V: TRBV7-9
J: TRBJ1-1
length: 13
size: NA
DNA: TGTGCCAGCTCCCTACTTCAGAACACTGAAGCTTTCTTT
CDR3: CASSLLQNTEAFF

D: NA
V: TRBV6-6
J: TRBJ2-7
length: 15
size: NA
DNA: TGTGCCAGCAAATATCCGGGACAACCCACCTACGAGCAGTACTTC
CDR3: CASKYPGQPTYEQYF

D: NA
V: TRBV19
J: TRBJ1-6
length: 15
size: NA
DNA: TGTGCCAGTAGGGACAGCAGCTCCTATAATTCACCCCTCCACTTT
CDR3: CASRDSSSYNSPLHF

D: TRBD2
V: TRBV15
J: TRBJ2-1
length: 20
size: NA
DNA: TGTGCCACCAGCAGAGGGCGGACTAGCGGGGGAAGTTACTCCTACAATGAGCAGTTCTTC
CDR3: CATSRGRTSGGSYSYNEQFF

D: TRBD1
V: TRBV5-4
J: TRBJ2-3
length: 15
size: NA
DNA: TGTGCCAGCAGCTGGGACAGGGGGCCGGCAGATACGCAGTATTTT
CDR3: CASSWDRGPADTQYF

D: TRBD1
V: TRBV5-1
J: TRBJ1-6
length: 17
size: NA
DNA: TGCGCCAGCACCACGAGTGTGACAGGGTCGAAAAATTCACCCCTCCACTTT
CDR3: CASTTSVTGSKNSPLHF

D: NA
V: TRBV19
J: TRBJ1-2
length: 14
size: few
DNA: TGTGCCAGTAGGAAGACAGATGGAAAGGATGGCTACACCTTC
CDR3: CASRKTDGKDGYTF

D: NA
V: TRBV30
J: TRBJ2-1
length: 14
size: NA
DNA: TGTGCCTGGAGTGATCGGAGCTCCTACAATGAGCAGTTCTTC
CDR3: CAWSDRSSYNEQFF

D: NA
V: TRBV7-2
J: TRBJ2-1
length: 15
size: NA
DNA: TGTGCCAGCAGCTTAGTATCAGGGGCGAGCAATGAGCAGTTCTTC
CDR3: CASSLVSGASNEQFF

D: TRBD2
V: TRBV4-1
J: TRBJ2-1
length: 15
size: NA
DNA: TGCGCCAGCAGCCAGGGGCGGGGGGGCCTGAATGAGCAGTTCTTC
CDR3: CASSQGRGGLNEQFF

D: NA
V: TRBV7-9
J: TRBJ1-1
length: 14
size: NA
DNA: TGTGCCAGCAGCTTACAGGGGTTGAGCACTGAAGCTTTCTTT
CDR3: CASSLQGLSTEAFF

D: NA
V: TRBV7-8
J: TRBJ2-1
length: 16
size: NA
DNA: TGTGCCAGCAGCTTAGTGTTAGGGGGTTGGCGCGATGAGCAGTTCTTC
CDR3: CASSLVLGGWRDEQFF

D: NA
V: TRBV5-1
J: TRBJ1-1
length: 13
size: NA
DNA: TGCGCCAGCAGCTTAAAACTCGACAGTGAAGCTTTCTTT
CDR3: CASSLKLDSEAFF

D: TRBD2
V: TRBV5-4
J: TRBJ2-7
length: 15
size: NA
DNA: TGTGCCAGCAGCTTTGGGGGGGTGCGCTCCTACGAGCAGTACTTC
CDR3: CASSFGGVRSYEQYF

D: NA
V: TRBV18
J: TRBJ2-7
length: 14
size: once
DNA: TGTGCCAGCTCCCGGACAGCAGATCCCTACGAGCAGTACTTC
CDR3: CASSRTADPYEQYF

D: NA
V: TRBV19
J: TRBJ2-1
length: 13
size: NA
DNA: TGTGCCAGTAGTATAGTATACACAGGTGAGCAGTTCTTC
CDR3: CASSIVYTGEQFF

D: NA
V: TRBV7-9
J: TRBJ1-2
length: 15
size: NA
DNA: TGTGCCAGCAGCTTGACAGGACAGTCTTACTATGGCTACACCTTC
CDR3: CASSLTGQSYYGYTF

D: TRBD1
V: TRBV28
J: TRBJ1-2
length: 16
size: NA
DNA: TGTGCCAGCAGTTTTGCCGGGACAGGGTTTAACTATGGCTACACCTTC
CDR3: CASSFAGTGFNYGYTF

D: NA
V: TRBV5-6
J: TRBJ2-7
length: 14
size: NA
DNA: TGTGCCAGCAGCAGTACAGGGTGGGCGCAGGAGCAGTACTTC
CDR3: CASSSTGWAQEQYF

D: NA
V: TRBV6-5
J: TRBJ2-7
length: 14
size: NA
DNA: TGTGCCAGCAGTTACGCTCAGGGAGGCTACGAGCAGTACTTC
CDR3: CASSYAQGGYEQYF

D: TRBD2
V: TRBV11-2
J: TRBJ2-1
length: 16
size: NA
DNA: TGTGCCAGCAGCTTTCGGGCGGGGGGGACGTTCGGTGAGCAGTTCTTC
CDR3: CASSFRAGGTFGEQFF

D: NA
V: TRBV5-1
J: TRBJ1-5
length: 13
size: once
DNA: TGCGCCAGCAGCGGCGGGGTAAATCAGCCCCAGCATTTT
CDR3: CASSGGVNQPQHF

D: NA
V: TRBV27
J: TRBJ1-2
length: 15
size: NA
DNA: TGTGCCAGCAGTGCTAGGCCGGAAGGGGGCTATGGCTACACCTTC
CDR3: CASSARPEGGYGYTF

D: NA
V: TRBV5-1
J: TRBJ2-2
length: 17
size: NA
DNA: TGCGCCAGCAGCTTGGCCGCCCGGGTGGGTAGCACCGGGGAGCTGTTTTTT
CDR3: CASSLAARVGSTGELFF

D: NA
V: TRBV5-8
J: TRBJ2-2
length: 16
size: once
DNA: TGTGCCAGCAGCTTGGCCAGGACTTCGAACACCGGGGAGCTGTTTTTT
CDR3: CASSLARTSNTGELFF

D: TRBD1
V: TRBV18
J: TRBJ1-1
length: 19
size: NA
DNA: TGTGCCAGCTCACCACCGGCATCCCTTTCGGACAGGGTGAACACTGAAGCTTTCTTT
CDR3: CASSPPASLSDRVNTEAFF

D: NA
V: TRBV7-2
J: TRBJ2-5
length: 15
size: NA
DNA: TGTGCCAGCAGCTTAGCGGCTGGTTCTTGGGAGACCCAGTACTTC
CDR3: CASSLAAGSWETQYF

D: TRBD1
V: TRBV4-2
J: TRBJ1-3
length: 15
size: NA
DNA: TGTGCCAGCAGCCCAACGGACAGGATGGGAAACACCATATATTTT
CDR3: CASSPTDRMGNTIYF

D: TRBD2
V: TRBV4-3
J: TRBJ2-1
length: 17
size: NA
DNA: TGCGCCAGCAGCCAAGATCCCACTAGCGGGGCACTCAATGAGCAGTTCTTC
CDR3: CASSQDPTSGALNEQFF

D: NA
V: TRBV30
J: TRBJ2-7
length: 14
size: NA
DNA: TGTGCCTGGAGTGTGGCGGATAGGTCCTACGAGCAGTACTTC
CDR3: CAWSVADRSYEQYF

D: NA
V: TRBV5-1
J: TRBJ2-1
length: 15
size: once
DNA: TGCGCCAGCAGCTGGACGGAGGTGAGATACAATGAGCAGTTCTTC
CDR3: CASSWTEVRYNEQFF

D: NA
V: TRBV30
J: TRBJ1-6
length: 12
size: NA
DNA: TGTGCCTTACAGGGAGATAATTCACCCCTCCACTTT
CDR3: CALQGDNSPLHF

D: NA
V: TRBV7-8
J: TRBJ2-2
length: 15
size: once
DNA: TGTGCCAGCAGACAGAGCGGGCCGAACACCGGGGAGCTGTTTTTT
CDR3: CASRQSGPNTGELFF

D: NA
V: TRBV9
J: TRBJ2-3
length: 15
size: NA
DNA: TGTGCCAGCAGCGTAGATGTACAGGGCACAGATACGCAGTATTTT
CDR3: CASSVDVQGTDTQYF

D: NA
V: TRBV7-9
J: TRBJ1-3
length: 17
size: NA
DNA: TGTGCCAGCAGCTTCTACCCAAGAGAGGGCTCTGGAAACACCATATATTTT
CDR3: CASSFYPREGSGNTIYF

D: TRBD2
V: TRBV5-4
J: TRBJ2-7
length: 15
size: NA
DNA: TGTGCCAGCAGTCCCGGCGGCGGGGGGCATTACGAGCAGTACTTC
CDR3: CASSPGGGGHYEQYF

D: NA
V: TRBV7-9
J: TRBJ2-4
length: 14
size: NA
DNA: TGTGCCAGCCGTGGGGGCGGGTCCAAAAACATTCAGTACTTC
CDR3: CASRGGGSKNIQYF

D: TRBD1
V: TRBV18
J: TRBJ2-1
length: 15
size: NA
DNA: TGTGCCAGCTCACCCGGGACAGGGACCTACAATGAGCAGTTCTTC
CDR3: CASSPGTGTYNEQFF

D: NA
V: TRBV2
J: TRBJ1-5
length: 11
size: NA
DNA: TGTGCCAGCGCGAGCAATCAGCCCCAGCATTTT
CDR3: CASASNQPQHF

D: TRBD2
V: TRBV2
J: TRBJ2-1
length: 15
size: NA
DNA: TGTGCCAGCATCGACCCGGGACTAGATTTTTATGAGCAGTTCTTC
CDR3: CASIDPGLDFYEQFF

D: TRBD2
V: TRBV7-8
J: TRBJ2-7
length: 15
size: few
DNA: TGTGCCAGCAGCTTAAGGCCTAGCGGATCCTACGAGCAGTACTTC
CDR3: CASSLRPSGSYEQYF

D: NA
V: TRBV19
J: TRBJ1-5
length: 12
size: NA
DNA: TGTGCCAGTAGTATAGCAGGTCAGCCCCAGCATTTT
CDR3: CASSIAGQPQHF

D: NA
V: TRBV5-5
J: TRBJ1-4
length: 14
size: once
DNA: TGTGCCAGCAGCTTGAGGCAGGTTTCAGAAAAACTGTTTTTT
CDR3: CASSLRQVSEKLFF

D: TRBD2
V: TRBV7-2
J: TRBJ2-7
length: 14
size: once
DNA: TGTGCCAGCAGCCTCGGACTAGCTTTTGCCGAGCAGTACTTC
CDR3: CASSLGLAFAEQYF

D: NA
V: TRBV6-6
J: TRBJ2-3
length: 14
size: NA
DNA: TGTGCCAGCAGGGCTGGCGGGAGCACAGATACGCAGTATTTT
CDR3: CASRAGGSTDTQYF

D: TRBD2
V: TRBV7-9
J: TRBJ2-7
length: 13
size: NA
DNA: TGTGCCAGCAGCTTCGGGGGGGTGAGCGAGCAGTACTTC
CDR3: CASSFGGVSEQYF

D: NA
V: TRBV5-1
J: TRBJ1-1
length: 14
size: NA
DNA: TGCGCCAGCAGCTTGGGAGGGTACGGCACTGAAGCTTTCTTT
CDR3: CASSLGGYGTEAFF

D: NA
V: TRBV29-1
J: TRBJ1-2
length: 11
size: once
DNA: TGCAGCGTTGTCGAGAGCTATGGCTACACCTTC
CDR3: CSVVESYGYTF

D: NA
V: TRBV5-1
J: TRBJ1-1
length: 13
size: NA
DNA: TGCGCCAGCAGCGAGGTGGGTTCCACTGAAGCTTTCTTT
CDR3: CASSEVGSTEAFF

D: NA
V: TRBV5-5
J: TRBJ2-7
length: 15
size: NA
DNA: TGTGCCAGCAGTAAACGGGGGGCCGATTCCTACGAGCAGTACTTC
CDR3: CASSKRGADSYEQYF

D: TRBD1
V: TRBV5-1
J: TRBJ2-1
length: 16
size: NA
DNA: TGCGCCAGCAGCTTGGAAGGACAGGGGAATAGCCATGAGCAGTTCTTC
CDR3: CASSLEGQGNSHEQFF

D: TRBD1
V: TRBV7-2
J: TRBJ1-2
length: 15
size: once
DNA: TGTGCCAGCAGCCATCAAATGACAGGGACATATGGCTACACCTTC
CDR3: CASSHQMTGTYGYTF

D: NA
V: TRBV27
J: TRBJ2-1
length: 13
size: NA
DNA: TGTGCCAGCAGTGCCGGGACTGGCATCTCGCAGTTCTTC
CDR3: CASSAGTGISQFF

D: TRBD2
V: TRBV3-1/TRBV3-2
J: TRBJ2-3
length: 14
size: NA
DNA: TGTGCCAGCAGTTGGGGGGGGAGCACAGATACGCAGTATTTT
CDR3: CASSWGGSTDTQYF